The subject of this entry is one TCR beta chain. Profiling relied on immunoSEQ multiplex PCR, and the TCRdb table lists in-frame clones only, not all of them. This sample yields 1.6 million or so clones, of which 98% are seen a single time; 0.36% belongs to the top ten. These data belong to a study of shared clonotypes between healthy human individuals. The CDR3 runs to 12 residues. Trimming took 4 bases from V and 8 from J, leaving 9 bases between them. Germline CDR1 reads SNHLY; CDR2 reads FYNNEI. Within Nashville, Tennessee resided all donors, each a Caucasian adult. The V call is TRBV2, the J call TRBJ2-1; possible D gene TRBD2, 5 bases. The TCR was taken from a young man in good health. Sequenced sample: naive CD4+ T cells sorted from blood. The subset was: CD45RA+ positively selected. The CDR3 nucleotides are TGTGCCAGCAGTGGAACGGGGTATGAGCAGTTCTTC. This encodes CASSGTGYEQFF.